Presented here are 30 T cell receptor beta chains from one specimen sequenced in a study of blood T cells in healthy people across ages. A second PCR, run for about 7 to 11 cycles, used a sample-barcoded 5' primer plus a J-beta primer mix. TCRdb analysed the 5' RACE reads with MiXCR anew, one entry per CDR3 protein. The sample contains about 1,400,000 distinct CDR3 sequences, around 59% of which appear only once. Material: blood. The receptors were sampled from a young man in good health.

This sequence joins TRBV4-1 and TRBJ2-7; 8 bases match TRBD2. The CDR3 spans 15 residues. The V and J ends lost 0 bases and 6 bases, in that order; junction bases with no gene match: 7. Germline-derived CDR1 and CDR2 are MGHRA and YSYEKL. CDR3 bases: TGCGCCAGCAGCCAAGAAGACGGGAGGGCCGTCGAGCAGTACTTC. It specifies CASSQEDGRAVEQYF.

This clonotype has more than one count but fewer than ten. V and J are TRBV20-1 and TRBJ2-3, with D perhaps matching TRBD2 (5 bases). V was cut by 0 bases and J by 6 bases, with 13 bases left in between. The CDR3 runs 14 residues. CDR1 and CDR2 (germline): DFQATT, SNEGSKA (reference sequence). The CDR3 protein is CSARDLAFVDTQYF. The CDR3 DNA reads TGCAGTGCTAGAGATCTAGCATTTGTTGATACGCAGTATTTT.

The chain carries TRBV2 and TRBJ2-3, with 9 bases lining up with TRBD2. The CDR3 is made up of 15 amino acids. V shed 6 bases and J 0 bases; nucleotides not matched to a gene: 4. CDR1 is SNHLY, CDR2 FYNNEI, per germline. The CDR3 reads CASRESGGSTDTQYF. The CDR3 DNA follows: TGTGCCAGCAGAGAGAGCGGGGGGAGCACAGATACGCAGTATTTT. The entire variable domain, with the rest obtained from reference TRBV2 and TRBJ2-3, is as follows: EPEVTQTPSHQVTQMGQEVILRCVPISNHLYFYWYRQILGQKVEFLVSFYNNEISEKSEIFDDQFSVERPDGSNFTLKIRSTKLEDSAMYFCASRESGGSTDTQYFGPGTRLTVL.

The chain combines TRBV3-1 with TRBJ2-7, with D perhaps matching TRBD1 (5 bases). The J call may be mistaken, given a closer DNA end match to TRBJ2-5. The CDR3 runs to 14 residues. The germline V gene has CDR1 LGHDT and CDR2 YNNKEL (reference sequence). This chain's CDR3 is CASSQERGKKTQYF. The CDR3 bases are TGTGCCAGCAGCCAAGAAAGGGGAAAGAAGACCCAGTACTTC.

The V and J genes are TRBV6-2 or TRBV6-3 and TRBJ2-5; possibly TRBD1 for D (6 bases). Trimming cost V 6 bases and J 5 bases, with 10 bases left between them. This CDR3 region has 12 residues. Germline V gene lookup returns CDR1 MNHEY and CDR2 SVGEGT. CDR3 region: CASRHDRETQYF. DNA of the CDR3: TGTGCCAGCAGGCACGACAGGGAGACCCAGTACTTC.

This clonotype was detected only a few times. The chain uses TRBV15 and TRBJ1-1, with a possible D match to TRBD1 (6 bases). Germline CDR1 and CDR2: LNHNV and YYDKDF (reference sequence). V gave up 4 bases and J gave up 6 bases, with 15 bases separating them. The CDR3 loop spans 14 amino acids. CDR3 sequence (DNA): TGTGCCACCAGCATGCGAAGAGGGGGGGCTGAAGCTTTCTTT. This translates into CATSMRRGGAEAFF.

This clonotype appeared a few times. The chain employs TRBV20-1 and TRBJ1-2; 7 nucleotides line up with TRBD1. From germline, CDR1 is DFQATT and CDR2 SNEGSKA (reference sequence). The V segment lost 0 bases and the J segment 7 bases; nucleotides outside the gene matches: 8. There are 14 residues in the CDR3. For the CDR3, the DNA is TGCAGTGCTAGAGATCCCTCCTACAGGGGTGGCTACACCTTC. As protein: CSARDPSYRGGYTF.

The J gene is TRBJ2-5, the V gene TRBV6-5; possible D gene TRBD1, 6 bases. The CDR3 totals 12 residues. V was cut by 8 bases and J by 5 bases, with 12 bases left in between. The germline gives CDR1 MNHEY, CDR2 SVGAGI. In DNA form, the CDR3 reads TGTGCCAGCGGAAGGACAGATGAGACCCAGTACTTC. Translating it yields CASGRTDETQYF.

J is TRBJ2-2 and V is TRBV11-2; D ambiguous. V was pared by 2 bases and J by 5 bases, with 9 bases between. In germline, CDR1 is SGHAT, CDR2 FQNNGV. The CDR3 totals 14 residues. The CDR3 DNA sequence: TGTGCCAGCAGCTTATTCGGACCGACCGGGGAGCTGTTTTTT. As protein: CASSLFGPTGELFF. Complete variable domain (other parts from reference TRBV11-2 and TRBJ2-2): EAGVAQSPRYKIIEKRQSVAFWCNPISGHATLYWYQQILGQGPKLLIQFQNNGVVDDSQLPKDRFSAERLKGVDSTLKIQPAKLEDSAVYLCASSLFGPTGELFFGEGSRLTVL.

This clonotype was recorded only once. The J gene is TRBJ2-7, the V gene TRBV7-8; the D call may be TRBD1 or TRBD2 (5 bases each). The ends were cut back, 6 bases at V and 0 bases at J, with 15 bases in the middle. CDR1 and CDR2 from the germline V gene are SGHVS and FQNEAQ. The CDR3 totals 15 residues. CDR3 bases: TGTGCCAGCAGATCCCCGGGACGGACCTCCTACGAGCAGTACTTC. Residues: CASRSPGRTSYEQYF. The entire variable domain, with the rest obtained from reference TRBV7-8 and TRBJ2-7, is as follows: GAGVSQSPRYKVAKRGQDVALRCDPISGHVSLFWYQQALGQGPEFLTYFQNEAQLDKSGLPSDRFFAERPEGSVSTLKIQRTQQEDSAVYLCASRSPGRTSYEQYFGPGTRLTVT.

The chain employs TRBV12-3 or TRBV12-4 and TRBJ2-2, with TRBD2 identical over 8 bases. CDR3 length: 19 residues. J lost 2 bases, V lost 10 bases, and 21 bases had no gene match. CDR3 sequence reads: CATGHREGPRASNTGELFF. DNA for the CDR3: TGTGCCACCGGCCACCGGGAGGGCCCTAGGGCTTCTAACACCGGGGAGCTGTTTTTT.

The chain combines TRBV12-3 or TRBV12-4 with TRBJ2-7; no clear D gene. The CDR3 loop spans 12 amino acids. Trimming shortened V by 7 bases and J by 2 bases, and 9 bases separated the two germline ends. The CDR3, as DNA: TGTGCCAGCACGGGTCAACCCTACGAGCAGTACTTC. It is translated as CASTGQPYEQYF.

The genes are TRBV29-1 and TRBJ2-3; 7 bases align to TRBD1. The length of the CDR3 is 12 residues. V gave up 5 bases and J gave up 4 bases; unmatched junction bases: 3. Per germline, CDR1 SQVTM and CDR2 ANQGSEA. CDR3 nucleotide sequence: TGCAGCGTTCGACAGGGCCCAGATACGCAGTATTTT. It is translated as CSVRQGPDTQYF.

This sequence joins TRBV27 and TRBJ1-2; D might be TRBD1 (6 bases). This CDR3 comprises 16 residues. V shed 7 bases and J shed 3 bases, with 21 bases lying between them. Germline-derived CDR1 and CDR2 are MNHEY and SMNVEV (reference sequence). Here the CDR3 DNA reads TGTGCCAGCACCCGAAACCTCGGGACACTTGACTATGGCTACACCTTC. It yields the protein CASTRNLGTLDYGYTF.

This clonotype was counted a few times. The gene calls are TRBV10-3 and TRBJ2-5; TRBD2 aligns across 7 bases. This CDR3 region has 14 residues. The V and J ends lost 4 bases and 1 base, in that order; junction bases with no gene match: 3. Germline CDR1 is ENHRY and CDR2 is SYGVKD. The CDR3 region has the DNA TGTGCCATCAGTGGAGGGACTATCCAAGAGACCCAGTACTTC. The encoded protein is CAISGGTIQETQYF.

The V and J genes are TRBV6-2 or TRBV6-3 and TRBJ2-1, with D possibly being TRBD2 (5 bases). The germline V and J ends were trimmed by 6 bases and 6 bases, with 18 bases remaining between them. This CDR3 region has 15 residues. CDR1 and CDR2 (germline): MNHEY, SVGEGT. The CDR3 DNA is TGTGCCAGCAGCCCCAACCTAGCACGCGGCAATGAGCAGTTCTTC. Translation: CASSPNLARGNEQFF.

This clonotype showed up just a few times. The chain carries TRBV4-1 and TRBJ2-7; possibly TRBD1 for D (5 bases). The CDR3 consists of 15 residues. V lost 0 bases and J lost 3, with 12 bases in between. Germline CDR1 and CDR2: MGHRA and YSYEKL. The CDR3: CASSQDTGLSYEQYF. CDR3 DNA: TGCGCCAGCAGCCAAGATACAGGATTAAGCTACGAGCAGTACTTC.

This clonotype has only a few counts. The CDR3 loop is CASSQVRGLEQYF. The CDR3 DNA sequence: TGTGCCAGCAGCCAAGTACGGGGACTCGAGCAGTACTTC. J is TRBJ2-5 and V is TRBV28, with D perhaps matching TRBD2 (6 bases). The J call may be incorrect, as the DNA end agrees better with TRBJ2-7. CDR1 and CDR2 from the germline V gene are MDHEN and SYDVKM. The CDR3 is 13 amino acids.

The V gene is TRBV5-5, the J gene TRBJ1-2; D may be TRBD1 (5 bases). Trimming stripped 5 bases from V and 4 bases from J, with 12 bases between. This CDR3 is 13 amino acids long. The V gene's germline CDR1 is SGHKS and CDR2 YYEKEE (reference sequence). The CDR3 here is CASSGGSSYGYTF. Here the CDR3 DNA reads TGTGCCAGCAGTGGGGGTAGTTCCTATGGCTACACCTTC. The full variable domain, completed using reference TRBV5-5 and TRBJ1-2, is DAGVTQSPTHLIKTRGQQVTLRCSPISGHKSVSWYQQVLGQGPQFIFQYYEKEERGRGNFPDRFSARQFPNYSSELNVNALLLGDSALYLCASSGGSSYGYTFGSGTRLTVV.

In its sample, this clonotype was seen once. The chain has TRBV14 and TRBJ2-3; a possible D gene is TRBD1 (5 bases). CDR1 SGHDN and CDR2 FVKESK come from the germline V gene. This CDR3 has 15 residues. V lost 4 bases, J lost 0 bases, and 11 bases lay in between. Here the CDR3 reads CASSRRRESTDTQYF. In nucleotides, the CDR3 is TGTGCCAGCAGCCGCCGCAGGGAAAGCACAGATACGCAGTATTTT.

The table lists this clonotype with a few counts. V is TRBV12-3 or TRBV12-4 and J is TRBJ2-2; 8 bases match TRBD1. The CDR3 totals 13 residues. With 5 bases clipped from V and 4 bases from J, the junction kept 0 bases outside the gene matches. The CDR3 is CASSGQGTGELFF. CDR3 bases: TGTGCCAGCAGTGGACAGGGCACCGGGGAGCTGTTTTTT.

The rearrangement joins TRBV12-3 or TRBV12-4 to TRBJ2-3, with D possibly TRBD2 on 6 matching bases. Trimming cost V 5 bases and J 4 bases, with 16 bases left between them. The CDR3 is made up of 15 amino acids. This chain's CDR3 is CASSRLGLLSDTQYF. In DNA form, the CDR3 reads TGTGCCAGCAGTAGGTTGGGACTTCTGTCAGATACGCAGTATTTT.

This clonotype was detected a few times. V and J are TRBV7-9 and TRBJ2-7; D unclear. V lost 5 bases, J lost 1 base, and 12 bases lay in between. CDR1 is SEHNR and CDR2 is FQNEAQ in the germline V gene (reference sequence). There are 14 residues in the CDR3. CDR3 sequence (DNA): TGTGCCAGCAGCCCAACCACTAATTCCTACGAGCAGTACTTC. It codes for CASSPTTNSYEQYF.

The sample holds one count of this clonotype. The rearrangement uses TRBV6-5 and TRBJ1-2; TRBD1 agrees at 11 bases. Germline-derived CDR1 and CDR2 are MNHEY and SVGAGI. The CDR3 is 13 residues long. V lost 7 bases to trimming and J lost 7 bases; unmatched junction nucleotides: 5. The CDR3 nucleotides are TGTGCCAGCATCGGACAGGGGGCGAGTGGCTACACCTTC. Translation: CASIGQGASGYTF.

The chain employs TRBV11-1 and TRBJ2-3; D ambiguous. CDR3 length equals 16 residues. Germline lookup yields CDR1 SGHAT and CDR2 FQDESV (reference sequence). V lost 1 base and J lost 2, with 13 bases in between. The CDR3 is CASSLVATLLTDTQYF. CDR3 sequence (DNA): TGTGCCAGCAGCTTAGTAGCCACGCTACTCACAGATACGCAGTATTTT.

Concerning this clonotype itself: One end of the junction varies from germline; a read error may be responsible. The rearrangement joins TRBV4-1 to TRBJ2-5; D remains ambiguous. The DNA end favors TRBJ2-7, so the J call may be wrong. This CDR3 comprises 14 residues. The germline gives CDR1 MGHRA, CDR2 YSYEKL. The CDR3 DNA reads TGCGCCGGCAGCCAAGATGACACTCTTTACGAGCAGTACTTC. Translating gives CAGSQDDTLYEQYF.

The chain carries TRBV4-2 and TRBJ1-5, with 7 nucleotides matching TRBD1. Germline-derived CDR1 and CDR2 are LGHNA and YNFKEQ. V gave up 1 base and J gave up 4 bases; unmatched junction bases: 10. This CDR3 is built from 17 residues. CDR3 sequence: CASSQAGKTGSNQPQHF. The CDR3 nucleotides are TGTGCCAGCAGCCAAGCCGGGAAGACAGGGTCTAATCAGCCCCAGCATTTT.

V is TRBV6-5 and J is TRBJ2-7, with 7 bases aligning to TRBD1. The ends lost 5 bases at V and 3 bases at J; junction bases unmatched: 7. The V gene's germline CDR1 is MNHEY and CDR2 SVGAGI. The CDR3 consists of 14 residues. The CDR3 sequence is CASSRDRAYYEQYF. The CDR3 coding sequence is TGTGCCAGCAGTCGGGACAGAGCATACTACGAGCAGTACTTC.

The V call is TRBV20-1, the J call TRBJ2-7, with a weak D call TRBD1 (6 bases). The germline V and J ends were trimmed by 5 bases and 6 bases, with 14 bases remaining between them. The CDR3 extends over 12 amino acids. Germline V lookup: CDR1 DFQATT, CDR2 SNEGSKA (reference sequence). CDR3 DNA: TGCAGTGCTTTTACAGGGTTAGGCGAGCAGTACTTC. Amino acid sequence: CSAFTGLGEQYF.

The chain couples TRBV2 to TRBJ2-3; D not resolved. Germline V gives CDR1 SNHLY, CDR2 FYNNEI. The length of the CDR3 is 16 residues. V lost 6 bases and J lost 4, with 20 bases in between. The DNA for the CDR3 is TGTGCCAGCAGCTCGGAAGGCCTCGGAGTTTCAGATACGCAGTATTTT. It specifies CASSSEGLGVSDTQYF.